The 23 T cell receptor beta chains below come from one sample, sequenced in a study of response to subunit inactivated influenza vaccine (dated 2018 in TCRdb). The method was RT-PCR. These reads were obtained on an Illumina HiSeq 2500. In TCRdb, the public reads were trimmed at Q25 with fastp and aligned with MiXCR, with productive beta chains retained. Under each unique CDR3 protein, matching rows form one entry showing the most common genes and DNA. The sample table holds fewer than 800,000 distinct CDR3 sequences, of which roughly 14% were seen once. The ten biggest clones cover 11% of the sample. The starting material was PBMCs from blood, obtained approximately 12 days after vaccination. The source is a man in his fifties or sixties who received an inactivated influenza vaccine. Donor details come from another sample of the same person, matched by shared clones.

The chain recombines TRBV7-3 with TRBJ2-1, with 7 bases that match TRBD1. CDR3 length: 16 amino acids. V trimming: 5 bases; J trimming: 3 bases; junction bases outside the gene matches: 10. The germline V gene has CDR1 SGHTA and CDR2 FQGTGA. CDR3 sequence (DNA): TGTGCCAGCAGCGCAGGGGGACAGTCCCTCTACAATGAGCAGTTCTTC. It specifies CASSAGGQSLYNEQFF.

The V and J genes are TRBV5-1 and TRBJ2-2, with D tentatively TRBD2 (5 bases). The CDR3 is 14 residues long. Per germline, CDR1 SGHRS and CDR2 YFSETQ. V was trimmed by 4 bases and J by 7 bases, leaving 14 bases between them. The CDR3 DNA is TGCGCCAGCAGCGAACAGAGCGGTAACGGGGAGCTGTTTTTT. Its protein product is CASSEQSGNGELFF.

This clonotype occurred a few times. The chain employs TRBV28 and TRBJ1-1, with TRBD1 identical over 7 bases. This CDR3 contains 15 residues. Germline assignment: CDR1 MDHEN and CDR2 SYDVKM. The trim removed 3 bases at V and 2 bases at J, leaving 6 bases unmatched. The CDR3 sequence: CASSFQGVSNTEAFF. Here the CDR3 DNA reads TGTGCCAGCAGTTTCCAGGGGGTGTCCAACACTGAAGCTTTCTTT.

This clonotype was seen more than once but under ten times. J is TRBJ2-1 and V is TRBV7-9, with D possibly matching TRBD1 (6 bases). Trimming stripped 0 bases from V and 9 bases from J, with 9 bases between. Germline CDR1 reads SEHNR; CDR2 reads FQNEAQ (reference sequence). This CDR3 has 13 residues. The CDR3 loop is CASSLAGRGEQFF. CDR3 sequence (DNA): TGTGCCAGCAGCTTAGCGGGCAGGGGTGAGCAGTTCTTC.

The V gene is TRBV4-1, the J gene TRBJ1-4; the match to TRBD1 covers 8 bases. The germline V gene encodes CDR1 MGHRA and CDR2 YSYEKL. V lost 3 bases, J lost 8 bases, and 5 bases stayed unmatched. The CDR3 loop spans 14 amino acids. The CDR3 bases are TGCGCCAGCAGCCAGACAGGGGCGGAGGAAAAACTGTTTTTT. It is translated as CASSQTGAEEKLFF.

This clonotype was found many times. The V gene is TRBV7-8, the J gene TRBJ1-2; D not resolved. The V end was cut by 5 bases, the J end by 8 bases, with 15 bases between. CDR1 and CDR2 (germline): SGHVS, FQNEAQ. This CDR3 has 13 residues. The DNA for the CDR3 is TGTGCCAGCAGCCCGAGAGTGGGTCAGGGCTACACCTTC. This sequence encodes CASSPRVGQGYTF. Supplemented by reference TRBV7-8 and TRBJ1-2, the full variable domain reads GAGVSQSPRYKVAKRGQDVALRCDPISGHVSLFWYQQALGQGPEFLTYFQNEAQLDKSGLPSDRFFAERPEGSVSTLKIQRTQQEDSAVYLCASSPRVGQGYTFGSGTRLTVV.

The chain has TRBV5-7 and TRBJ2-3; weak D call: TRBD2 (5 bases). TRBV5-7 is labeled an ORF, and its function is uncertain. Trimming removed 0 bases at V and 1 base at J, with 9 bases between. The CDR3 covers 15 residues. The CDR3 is CASSLGSDRTDTQYF. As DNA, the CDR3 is TGTGCCAGCAGCTTGGGTAGCGACCGCACAGATACGCAGTATTTT.

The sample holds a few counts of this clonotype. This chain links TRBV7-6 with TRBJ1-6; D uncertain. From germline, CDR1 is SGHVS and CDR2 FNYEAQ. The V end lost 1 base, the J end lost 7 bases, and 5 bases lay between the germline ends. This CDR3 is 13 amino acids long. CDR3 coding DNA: TGTGCCAGCAGCTTAGACGAGAATTCACCCCTCCACTTT. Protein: CASSLDENSPLHF.

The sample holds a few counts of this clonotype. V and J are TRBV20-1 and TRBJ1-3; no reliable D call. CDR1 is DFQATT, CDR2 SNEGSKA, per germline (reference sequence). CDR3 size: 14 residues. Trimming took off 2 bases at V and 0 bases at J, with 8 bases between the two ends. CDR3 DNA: TGCAGTGCTAGAATAGGGTCCTCTGGAAACACCATATATTTT. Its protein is CSARIGSSGNTIYF.

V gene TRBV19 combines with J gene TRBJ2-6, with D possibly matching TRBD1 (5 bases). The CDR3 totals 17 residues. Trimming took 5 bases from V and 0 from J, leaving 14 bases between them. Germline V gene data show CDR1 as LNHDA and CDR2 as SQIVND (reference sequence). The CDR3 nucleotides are TGTGCCAGTAGTCGGAGTCCAGGGCTCTCTGGGGCCAACGTCCTGACTTTC. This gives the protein CASSRSPGLSGANVLTF.

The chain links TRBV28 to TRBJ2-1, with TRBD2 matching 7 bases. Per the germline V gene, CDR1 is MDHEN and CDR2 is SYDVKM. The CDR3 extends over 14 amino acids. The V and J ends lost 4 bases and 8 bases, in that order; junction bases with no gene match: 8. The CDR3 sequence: CASSSPGGFYEQFF. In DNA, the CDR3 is TGTGCCAGCAGTTCGCCGGGAGGTTTTTATGAGCAGTTCTTC.

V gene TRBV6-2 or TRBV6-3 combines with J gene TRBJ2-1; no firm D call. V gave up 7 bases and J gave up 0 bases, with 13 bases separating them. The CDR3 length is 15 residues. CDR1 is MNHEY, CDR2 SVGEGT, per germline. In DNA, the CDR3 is TGTGCCAGCAATGGCAGGCCTAGCTCCTACAATGAGCAGTTCTTC. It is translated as CASNGRPSSYNEQFF.

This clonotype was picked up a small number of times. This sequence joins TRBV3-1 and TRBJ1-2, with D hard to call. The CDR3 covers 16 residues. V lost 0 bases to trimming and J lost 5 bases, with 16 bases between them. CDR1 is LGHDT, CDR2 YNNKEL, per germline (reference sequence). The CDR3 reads CASSQDPSRYNYGYTF. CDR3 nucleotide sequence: TGTGCCAGCAGCCAAGATCCCAGCCGCTATAATTATGGCTACACCTTC.

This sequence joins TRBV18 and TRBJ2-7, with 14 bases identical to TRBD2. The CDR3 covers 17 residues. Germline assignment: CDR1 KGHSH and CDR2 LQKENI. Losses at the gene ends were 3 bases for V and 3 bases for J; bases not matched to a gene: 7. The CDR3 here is CASSPAGLAGGIYEQYF. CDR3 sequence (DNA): TGTGCCAGCTCACCGGCAGGACTAGCGGGAGGAATCTACGAGCAGTACTTC.

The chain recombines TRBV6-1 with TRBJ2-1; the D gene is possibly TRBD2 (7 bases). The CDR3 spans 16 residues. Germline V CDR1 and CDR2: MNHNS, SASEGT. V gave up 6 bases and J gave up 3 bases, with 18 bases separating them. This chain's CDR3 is CASRIGPGGRYNEQFF. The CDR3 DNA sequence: TGTGCCAGCAGAATTGGCCCGGGGGGCCGCTACAATGAGCAGTTCTTC.

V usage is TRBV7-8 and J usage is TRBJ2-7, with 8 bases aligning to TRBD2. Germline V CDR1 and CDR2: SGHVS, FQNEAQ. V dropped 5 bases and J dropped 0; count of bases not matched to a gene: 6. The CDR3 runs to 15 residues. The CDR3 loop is CASSKSGGLSYEQYF. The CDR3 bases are TGTGCCAGCAGCAAAAGCGGGGGCCTCTCCTACGAGCAGTACTTC.

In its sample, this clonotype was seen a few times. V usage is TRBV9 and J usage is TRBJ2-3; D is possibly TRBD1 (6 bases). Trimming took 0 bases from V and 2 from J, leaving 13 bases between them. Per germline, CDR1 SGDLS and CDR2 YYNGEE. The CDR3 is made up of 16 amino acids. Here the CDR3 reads CASSVGGGSVTDTQYF. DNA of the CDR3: TGTGCCAGCAGCGTAGGAGGGGGTTCTGTCACAGATACGCAGTATTTT.

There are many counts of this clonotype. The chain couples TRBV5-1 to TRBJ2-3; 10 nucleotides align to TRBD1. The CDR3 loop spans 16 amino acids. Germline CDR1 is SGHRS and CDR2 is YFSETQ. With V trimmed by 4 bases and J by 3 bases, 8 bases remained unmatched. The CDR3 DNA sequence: TGCGCCAGCAGCCACGGACAGGGGGGACGGACAGATACGCAGTATTTT. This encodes CASSHGQGGRTDTQYF.

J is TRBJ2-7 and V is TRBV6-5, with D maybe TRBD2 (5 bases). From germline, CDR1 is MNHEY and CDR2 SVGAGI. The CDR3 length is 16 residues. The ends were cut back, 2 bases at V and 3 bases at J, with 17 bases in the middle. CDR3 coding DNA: TGTGCCAGCAGTTACACTGTTCCGGGAATATTCTACGAGCAGTACTTC. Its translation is CASSYTVPGIFYEQYF.

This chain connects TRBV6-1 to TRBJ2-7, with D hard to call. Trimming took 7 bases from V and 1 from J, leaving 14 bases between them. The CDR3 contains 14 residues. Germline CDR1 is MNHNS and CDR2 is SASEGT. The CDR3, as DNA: TGTGCCAGCAACCCACACGGGCGGTCCTACGAGCAGTACTTC. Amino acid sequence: CASNPHGRSYEQYF.

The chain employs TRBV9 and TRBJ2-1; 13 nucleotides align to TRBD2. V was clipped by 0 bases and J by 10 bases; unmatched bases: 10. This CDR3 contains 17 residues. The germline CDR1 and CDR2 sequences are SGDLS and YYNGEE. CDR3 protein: CASSVELAGGPAREQFF. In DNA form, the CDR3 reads TGTGCCAGCAGCGTAGAACTAGCGGGAGGGCCAGCACGGGAGCAGTTCTTC.

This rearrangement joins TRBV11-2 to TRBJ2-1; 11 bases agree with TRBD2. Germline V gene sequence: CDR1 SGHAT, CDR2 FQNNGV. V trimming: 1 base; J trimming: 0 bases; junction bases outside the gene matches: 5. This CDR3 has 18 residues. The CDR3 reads CASSLGLAGFSSYNEQFF. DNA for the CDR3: TGTGCCAGCAGCTTAGGACTAGCGGGATTTAGCTCCTACAATGAGCAGTTCTTC.

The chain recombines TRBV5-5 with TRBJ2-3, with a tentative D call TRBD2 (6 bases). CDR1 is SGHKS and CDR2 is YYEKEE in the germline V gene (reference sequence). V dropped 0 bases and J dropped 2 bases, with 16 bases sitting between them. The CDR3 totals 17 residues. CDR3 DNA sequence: TGTGCCAGCAGCTTGGCCCGGTTTAGCGGTCCCACAGATACGCAGTATTTT. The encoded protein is CASSLARFSGPTDTQYF.